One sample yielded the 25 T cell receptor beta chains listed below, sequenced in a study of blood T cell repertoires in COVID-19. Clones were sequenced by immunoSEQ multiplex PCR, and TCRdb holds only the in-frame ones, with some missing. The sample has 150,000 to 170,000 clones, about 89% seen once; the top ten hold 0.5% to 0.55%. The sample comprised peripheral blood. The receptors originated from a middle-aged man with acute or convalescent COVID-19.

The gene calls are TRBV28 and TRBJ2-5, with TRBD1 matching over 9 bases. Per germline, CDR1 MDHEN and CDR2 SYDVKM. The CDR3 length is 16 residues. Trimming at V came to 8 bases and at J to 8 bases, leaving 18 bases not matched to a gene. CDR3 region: CASDGDRAIRRNTQYF. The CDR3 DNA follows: TGTGCCAGCGACGGGGACAGGGCTATTAGACGGAACACCCAGTACTTC.

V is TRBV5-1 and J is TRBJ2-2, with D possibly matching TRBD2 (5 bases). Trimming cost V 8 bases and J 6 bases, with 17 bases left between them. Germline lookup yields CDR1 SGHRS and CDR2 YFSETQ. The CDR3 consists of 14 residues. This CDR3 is CARDQDGGAGELFF. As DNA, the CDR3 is TGCGCCAGAGACCAAGACGGAGGTGCCGGGGAGCTGTTTTTT.

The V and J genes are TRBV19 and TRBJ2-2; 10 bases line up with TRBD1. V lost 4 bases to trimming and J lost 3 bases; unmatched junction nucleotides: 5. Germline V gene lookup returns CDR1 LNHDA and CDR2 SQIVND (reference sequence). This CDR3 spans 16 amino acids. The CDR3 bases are TGTGCCAGTAGTAAACGACAGGGGGCGGACACCGGGGAGCTGTTTTTT. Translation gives CASSKRQGADTGELFF. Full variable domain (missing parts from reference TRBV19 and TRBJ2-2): DGGITQSPKYLFRKEGQNVTLSCEQNLNHDAMYWYRQDPGQGLRLIYYSQIVNDFQKGDIAEGYSVSREKKESFPLTVTSAQKNPTAFYLCASSKRQGADTGELFFGEGSRLTVL.

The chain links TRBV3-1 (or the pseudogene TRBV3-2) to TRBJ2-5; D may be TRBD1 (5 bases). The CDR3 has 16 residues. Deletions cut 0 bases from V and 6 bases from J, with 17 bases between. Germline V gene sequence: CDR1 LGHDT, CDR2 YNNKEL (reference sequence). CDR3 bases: TGTGCCAGCAGCCAAGAGGGCTGGGGCATGGGGAAGACCCAGTACTTC. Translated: CASSQEGWGMGKTQYF.

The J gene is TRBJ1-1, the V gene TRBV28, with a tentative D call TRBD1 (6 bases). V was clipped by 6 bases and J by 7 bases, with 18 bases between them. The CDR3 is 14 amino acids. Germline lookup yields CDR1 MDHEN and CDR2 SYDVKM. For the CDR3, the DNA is TGTGCCAGCAGCCGAGGGGGGGGGAGGATTGAAGCTTTCTTT. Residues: CASSRGGGRIEAFF.

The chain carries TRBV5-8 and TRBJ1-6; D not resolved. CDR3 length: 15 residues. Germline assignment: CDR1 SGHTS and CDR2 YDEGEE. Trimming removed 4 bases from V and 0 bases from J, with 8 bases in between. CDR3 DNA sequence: TGTGCCAGCAGCGGAAGGAGCTCCTATAATTCACCCCTCCACTTT. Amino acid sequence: CASSGRSSYNSPLHF.

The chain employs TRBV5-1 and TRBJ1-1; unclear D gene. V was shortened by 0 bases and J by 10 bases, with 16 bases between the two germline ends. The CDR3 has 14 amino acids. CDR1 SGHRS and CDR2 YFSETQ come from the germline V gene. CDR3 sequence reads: CASSLGSNVTPAFF. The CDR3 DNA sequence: TGCGCCAGCAGCTTGGGCTCTAATGTCACCCCAGCTTTCTTT. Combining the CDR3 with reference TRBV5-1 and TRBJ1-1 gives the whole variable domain KAGVTQTPRYLIKTRGQQVTLSCSPISGHRSVSWYQQTPGQGLQFLFEYFSETQRNKGNFPGRFSGRQFSNSRSEMNVSTLELGDSALYLCASSLGSNVTPAFFGQGTRLTVV.

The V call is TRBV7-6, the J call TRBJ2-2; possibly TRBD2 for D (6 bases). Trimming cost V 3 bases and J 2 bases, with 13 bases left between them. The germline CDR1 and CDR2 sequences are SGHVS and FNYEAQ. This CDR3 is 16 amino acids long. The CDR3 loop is CASSFFGGSNTGELFF. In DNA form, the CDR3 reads TGTGCCAGCAGCTTCTTTGGGGGGAGTAACACCGGGGAGCTGTTTTTT. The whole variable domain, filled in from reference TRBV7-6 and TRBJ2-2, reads GAGVSQSPRYKVTKRGQDVALRCDPISGHVSLYWYRQALGQGPEFLTYFNYEAQQDKSGLPNDRFSAERPEGSISTLTIQRTEQRDSAMYRCASSFFGGSNTGELFFGEGSRLTVL.

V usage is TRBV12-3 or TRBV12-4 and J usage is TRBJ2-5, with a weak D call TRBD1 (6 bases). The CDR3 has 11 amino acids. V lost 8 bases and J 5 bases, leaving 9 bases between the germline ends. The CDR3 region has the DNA TGTGCCAGCCGAAGGGGGGAGACCCAGTACTTC. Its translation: CASRRGETQYF.

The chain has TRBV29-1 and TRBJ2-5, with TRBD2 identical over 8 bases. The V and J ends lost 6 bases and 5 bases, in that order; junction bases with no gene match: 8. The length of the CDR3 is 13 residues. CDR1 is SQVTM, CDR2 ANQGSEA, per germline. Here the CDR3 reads CSVDGTRRETQYF. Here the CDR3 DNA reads TGCAGCGTCGACGGGACTAGAAGGGAGACCCAGTACTTC.

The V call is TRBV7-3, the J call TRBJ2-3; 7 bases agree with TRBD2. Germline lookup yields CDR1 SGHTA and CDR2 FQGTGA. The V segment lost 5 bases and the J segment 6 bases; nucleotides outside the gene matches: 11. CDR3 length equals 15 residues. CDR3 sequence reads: CASSELTSARDTQYF. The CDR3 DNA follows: TGTGCCAGCAGCGAACTAACTAGCGCTAGGGATACGCAGTATTTT. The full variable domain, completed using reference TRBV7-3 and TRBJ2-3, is GAGVSQTPSNKVTEKGKYVELRCDPISGHTALYWYRQSLGQGPEFLIYFQGTGAADDSGLPNDRFFAVRPEGSVSTLKIQRTERGDSAVYLCASSELTSARDTQYFGPGTRLTVL.

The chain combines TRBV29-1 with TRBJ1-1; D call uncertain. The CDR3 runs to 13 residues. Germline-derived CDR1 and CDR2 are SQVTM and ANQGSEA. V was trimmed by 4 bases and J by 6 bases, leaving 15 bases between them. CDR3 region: CSVGWPGMAEAFF. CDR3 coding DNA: TGCAGCGTTGGATGGCCGGGAATGGCTGAAGCTTTCTTT.

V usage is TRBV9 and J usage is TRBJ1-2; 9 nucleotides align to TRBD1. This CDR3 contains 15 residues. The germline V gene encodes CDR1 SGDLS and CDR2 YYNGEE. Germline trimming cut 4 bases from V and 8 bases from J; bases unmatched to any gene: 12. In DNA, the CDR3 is TGTGCCAGCAGCTCACAGGACCGGACAGGGGACGGCTACACCTTC. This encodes CASSSQDRTGDGYTF.

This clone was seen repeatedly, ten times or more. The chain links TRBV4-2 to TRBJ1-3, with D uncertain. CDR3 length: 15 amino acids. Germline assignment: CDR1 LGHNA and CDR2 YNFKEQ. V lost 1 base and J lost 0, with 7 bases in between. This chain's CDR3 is CASSQGAGSGNTIYF. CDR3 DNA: TGTGCCAGCAGCCAAGGGGCGGGCTCTGGAAACACCATATATTTT.

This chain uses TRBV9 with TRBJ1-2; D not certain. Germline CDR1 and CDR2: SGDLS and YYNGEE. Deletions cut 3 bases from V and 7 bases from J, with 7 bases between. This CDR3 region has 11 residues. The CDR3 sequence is CASSGTVGYTF. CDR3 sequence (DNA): TGTGCCAGCAGCGGAACAGTTGGCTACACCTTC.

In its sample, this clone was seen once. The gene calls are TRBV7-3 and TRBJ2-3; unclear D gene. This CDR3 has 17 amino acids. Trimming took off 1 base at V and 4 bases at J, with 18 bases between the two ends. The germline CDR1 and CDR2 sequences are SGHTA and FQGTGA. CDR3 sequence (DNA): TGTGCCAGCAGCTTAAACCCCCTGATTCCGGGTGCAGATACGCAGTATTTT. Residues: CASSLNPLIPGADTQYF.

The CDR3 here is CASSKGGQGHLPQHF. CDR3 DNA sequence: TGTGCCAGCAGCAAAGGAGGTCAGGGGCATCTGCCCCAGCATTTT. This chain connects TRBV21-1 to TRBJ1-5; the table's D gene call, TRBD1, was not cross checked with the DNA. TRBV21-1 is a pseudogene locus. The CDR3 has 15 residues.

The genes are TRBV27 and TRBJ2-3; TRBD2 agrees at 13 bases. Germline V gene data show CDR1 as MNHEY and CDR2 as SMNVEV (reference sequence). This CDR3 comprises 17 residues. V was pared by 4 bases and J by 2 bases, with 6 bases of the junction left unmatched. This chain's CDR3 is CASSSSGTSGVTDTQYF. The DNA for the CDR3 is TGTGCCAGCAGTTCCTCCGGGACTAGCGGGGTCACAGATACGCAGTATTTT.

The CDR3 loop reads CASSTGGLNTEAFF. The CDR3 DNA sequence: TGTGCCAGCAGCACCGGAGGACTGAACACTGAAGCTTTCTTT. The chain combines TRBV5-6 with TRBJ1-1; no definite D call. Trimming stripped 4 bases from V and 0 bases from J, with 10 bases between. The CDR3 totals 14 residues. Germline CDR1 is SGHDT and CDR2 is YYEEEE.

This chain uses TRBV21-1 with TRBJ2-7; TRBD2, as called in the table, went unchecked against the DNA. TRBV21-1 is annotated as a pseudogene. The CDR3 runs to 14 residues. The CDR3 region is CASTNGGRGDEQYF. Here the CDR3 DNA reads TGTGCCAGCACCAACGGTGGGAGGGGCGACGAGCAGTACTTC.

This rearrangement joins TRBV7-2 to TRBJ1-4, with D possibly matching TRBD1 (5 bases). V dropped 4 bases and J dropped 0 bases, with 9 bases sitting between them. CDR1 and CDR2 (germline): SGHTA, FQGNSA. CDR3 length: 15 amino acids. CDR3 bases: TGTGCCAGCAGCTCCGACAGAGCAACTAATGAAAAACTGTTTTTT. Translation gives CASSSDRATNEKLFF. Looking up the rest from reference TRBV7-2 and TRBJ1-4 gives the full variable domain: GAGVSQSPSNKVTEKGKDVELRCDPISGHTALYWYRQSLGQGLEFLIYFQGNSAPDKSGLPSDRFSAERTGGSVSTLTIQRTQQEDSAVYLCASSSDRATNEKLFFGSGTQLSVL.

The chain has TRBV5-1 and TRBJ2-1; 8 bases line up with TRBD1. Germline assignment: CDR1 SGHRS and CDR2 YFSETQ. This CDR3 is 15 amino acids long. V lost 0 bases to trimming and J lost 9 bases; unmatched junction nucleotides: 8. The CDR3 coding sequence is TGCGCCAGCAGCTTGGTTCAGGGGGCGGCCATTGAGCAGTTCTTC. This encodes CASSLVQGAAIEQFF.

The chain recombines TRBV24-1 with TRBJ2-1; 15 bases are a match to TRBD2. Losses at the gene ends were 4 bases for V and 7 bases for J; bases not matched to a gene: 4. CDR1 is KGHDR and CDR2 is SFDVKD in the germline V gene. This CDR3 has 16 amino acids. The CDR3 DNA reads TGTGCCACCAGTGACCGAGGGACTAGCGGGAGGAATGAGCAGTTCTTC. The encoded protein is CATSDRGTSGRNEQFF.

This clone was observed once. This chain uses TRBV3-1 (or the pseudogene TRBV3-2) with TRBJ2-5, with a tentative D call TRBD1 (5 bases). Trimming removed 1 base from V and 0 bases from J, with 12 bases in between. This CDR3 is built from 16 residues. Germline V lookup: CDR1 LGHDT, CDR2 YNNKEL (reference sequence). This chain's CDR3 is CASSQVAAGNQETQYF. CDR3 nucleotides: TGTGCCAGCAGCCAAGTAGCCGCAGGGAACCAAGAGACCCAGTACTTC.

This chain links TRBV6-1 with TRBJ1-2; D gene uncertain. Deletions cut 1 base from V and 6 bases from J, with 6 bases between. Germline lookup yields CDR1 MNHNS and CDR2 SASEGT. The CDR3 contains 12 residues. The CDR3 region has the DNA TGTGCCAGCAGTGAAGACGGGAATGGCTACACCTTC. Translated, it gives CASSEDGNGYTF.